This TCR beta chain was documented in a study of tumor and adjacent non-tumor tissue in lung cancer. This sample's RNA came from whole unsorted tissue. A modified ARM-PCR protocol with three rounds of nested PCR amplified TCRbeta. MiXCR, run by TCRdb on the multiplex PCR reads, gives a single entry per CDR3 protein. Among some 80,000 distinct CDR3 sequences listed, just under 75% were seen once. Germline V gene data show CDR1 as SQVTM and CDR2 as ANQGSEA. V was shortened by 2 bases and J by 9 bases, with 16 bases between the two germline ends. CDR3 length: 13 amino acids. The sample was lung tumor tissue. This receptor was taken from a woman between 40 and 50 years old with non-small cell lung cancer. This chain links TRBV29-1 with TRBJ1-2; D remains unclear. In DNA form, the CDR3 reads TGCAGCGTTGAATCTCCGGACGGCTACAGCTACACCTTC. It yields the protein CSVESPDGYSYTF. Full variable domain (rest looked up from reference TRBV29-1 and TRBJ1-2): SAVISQKPSRDICQRGTSLTIQCQVDSQVTMMFWYRQQPGQSLTLIATANQGSEATYESGFVIDKFPISRPNLTFSTLTVSNMSPEDSSIYLCSVESPDGYSYTFGSGTRLTVV.